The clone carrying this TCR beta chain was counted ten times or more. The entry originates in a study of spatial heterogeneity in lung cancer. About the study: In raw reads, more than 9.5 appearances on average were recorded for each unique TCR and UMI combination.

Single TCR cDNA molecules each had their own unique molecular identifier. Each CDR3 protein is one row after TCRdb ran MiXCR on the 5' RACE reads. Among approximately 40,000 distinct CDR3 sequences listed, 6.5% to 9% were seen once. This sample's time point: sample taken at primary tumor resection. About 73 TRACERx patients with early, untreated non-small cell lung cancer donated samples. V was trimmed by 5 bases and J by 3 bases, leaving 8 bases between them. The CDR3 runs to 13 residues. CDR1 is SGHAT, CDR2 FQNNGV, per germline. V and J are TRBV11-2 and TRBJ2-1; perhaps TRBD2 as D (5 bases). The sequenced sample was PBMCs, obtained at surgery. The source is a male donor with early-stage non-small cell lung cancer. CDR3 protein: CASSPGSYNEQFF. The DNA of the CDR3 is TGTGCCAGCAGCCCGGGGAGCTACAATGAGCAGTTCTTC.